This T cell receptor beta chain is drawn from a study of radiation and T cells in renal cell carcinoma. General observations from the study: No pretreatment tumor biopsies were available for baseline clonotypes. In blood, top tumor clones expanded by 2 weeks, shrinking by 4.

As for this clone: Its target is not known.

Repertoires were generated with immunoSEQ multiplex PCR, while TCRdb's copy carries only in-frame clones and drops some. The sample holds approximately 120,000 clones; about four fifths are singletons and the top ten take around 3%. The time point was: baseline pretreatment blood. This sample's treatment: 15 Gy SBRT to primary tumor, nephrectomy 4 weeks later. The patient's renal cell carcinoma had clear cell pathology. This TCR was recovered from a woman between 55 and 75 years old with renal cell carcinoma. This sample comprised blood, obtained from a patient whose treatment included radiotherapy and nephrectomy.

This CDR3 reads CASRSSGRSYEQYF. CDR3 in DNA: TGTGCCAGCAGGTCTAGCGGGAGATCCTACGAGCAGTACTTC. The genes are TRBV6-5 and TRBJ2-7; TRBD2 matches at 10 bases. With V trimmed by 6 bases and J by 1 base, 3 bases remained unmatched. This CDR3 is built from 14 residues. The germline gives CDR1 MNHEY, CDR2 SVGAGI.